A single sample is the source of the 14 T cell receptor beta chains below, sequenced in a study of Ad26.COV2.S vaccination and SARS-CoV-2 variants. Sample treatment: some 20 received Ad26.COV2.S at low or high dose, single or two shots; 5 received placebo; per-sample allocation not given. On day 63 after the first injection, vaccine and placebo recipients gave samples. TCRdb keeps only in-frame clones here, not all; method: immunoSEQ multiplex PCR. The table includes under 300,000 clones, 87% detected once. The source material was peripheral blood, sampled in a trial of Ad26.COV2.S vaccine versus placebo. The receptors shown here come from a person between 18 and 65 years old who received the Ad26.COV2.S COVID-19 vaccine or a placebo.

The chain recombines TRBV13 with TRBJ2-3, with a possible D match to TRBD2 (5 bases). The CDR3 has 16 amino acids. V was pared by 5 bases and J by 2 bases, with 17 bases between. CDR1 and CDR2 from the germline V gene are PRHDT and FYEKMQ (reference sequence). DNA of the CDR3: TGTGCCAGCAGCAGCATCCGGGATCAGCCCACAGATACGCAGTATTTT. Translated, it gives CASSSIRDQPTDTQYF.

V usage is TRBV10-3 and J usage is TRBJ2-3, with 13 bases aligning to TRBD2. Looked up from germline, CDR1 is ENHRY and CDR2 is SYGVKD. J gave up 2 bases and V 6 bases, and 5 bases lay outside the gene matches. This CDR3 comprises 16 residues. CDR3 in DNA: TGTGCCATCAGATCGGGACTAGCGGGGAACACAGATACGCAGTATTTT. It is translated as CAIRSGLAGNTDTQYF.

V is TRBV30 and J is TRBJ1-5; D gene unclear. This CDR3 is 14 amino acids long. Germline V lookup: CDR1 GTSNPN, CDR2 SVGIG (reference sequence). The CDR3 DNA is TGTGCTGCTGACCAACTCGGCCGCAATCAGCCCCAGCATTTT. Translation gives CAADQLGRNQPQHF.

V is TRBV10-3 and J is TRBJ2-1; tentatively, D is TRBD2 (6 bases). V was cut by 0 bases and J by 7 bases, with 16 bases left in between. This CDR3 comprises 16 residues. Germline V CDR1 and CDR2: ENHRY, SYGVKD. This chain's CDR3 is CAISESGGMGENEQFF. In DNA, the CDR3 is TGTGCCATCAGTGAGTCTGGGGGGATGGGGGAGAATGAGCAGTTCTTC.

The chain employs TRBV4-3 and TRBJ2-1; D may be TRBD1 (6 bases). The CDR3 totals 16 residues. Trimming left V 0 bases short and J 5 bases short, with 14 bases between. The germline CDR1 and CDR2 sequences are LGHNA and YSLEER. The CDR3 nucleotides are TGCGCCAGCAGCCAAGATCAGGGGCCCCCCGACAATGAGCAGTTCTTC. Residues: CASSQDQGPPDNEQFF.

The chain couples TRBV7-9 to TRBJ1-5, with D perhaps matching TRBD1 (5 bases). CDR1 SEHNR and CDR2 FQNEAQ come from the germline V gene (reference sequence). The V and J ends lost 5 bases and 4 bases respectively, with 12 bases between them. The CDR3 has 14 amino acids. CDR3 sequence (DNA): TGTGCCAGCAGCCTAACGGGACGGAATCAGCCCCAGCATTTT. It is translated as CASSLTGRNQPQHF.

V gene TRBV7-2 combines with J gene TRBJ1-6; D perhaps matches TRBD1 (5 bases). The CDR3 covers 14 residues. Germline V gene sequence: CDR1 SGHTA, CDR2 FQGNSA. Between the trimmed V and J ends, which lost 8 bases and 6 bases, there was a span of 14 bases. This CDR3 is CASATQGGNSPLHF. CDR3 sequence (DNA): TGTGCCAGCGCCACGCAGGGAGGTAATTCACCCCTCCACTTT.

Points on this clone: Other DNA variants within this sample encode the same CDR3. The V call is TRBV9, the J call TRBJ2-1; TRBD2 matches at 7 bases. J lost 0 bases, V lost 3 bases, and 3 bases had no gene match. Germline CDR1 SGDLS, CDR2 YYNGEE. This CDR3 region has 15 residues. CDR3 sequence: CASSAGGSSYNEQFF. CDR3 nucleotides: TGTGCCAGCAGCGCCGGGGGGAGCTCCTACAATGAGCAGTTCTTC.

The chain carries TRBV5-8 and TRBJ1-4; D gene ambiguous. Germline CDR1 reads SGHTS; CDR2 reads YDEGEE. The V gene lost 1 base and the J gene lost 8 bases, with 9 bases spanning the gap. The CDR3 length is 13 residues. CDR3 sequence (DNA): TGTGCCAGCAGCTTGTTAGGCGGCGAAAAACTGTTTTTT. Its translation is CASSLLGGEKLFF.

This chain joins TRBV6-1 and TRBJ2-7, with TRBD1 matching 8 bases. This CDR3 spans 14 amino acids. Germline-derived CDR1 and CDR2 are MNHNS and SASEGT. Trimming took 2 bases from V and 6 from J; bases not matched to a gene: 6. For the CDR3, the DNA is TGTGCCAGCAGTGAAATAGGACAGGGCGGCGAGCAGTACTTC. Its protein is CASSEIGQGGEQYF.

CDR3 region: CASSVDPSPRTSDGYTF. CDR3 sequence (DNA): TGTGCCAGCAGCGTAGATCCCTCTCCGCGTACCTCGGATGGCTACACCTTC. The J gene is TRBJ1-2, the V gene TRBV9; no reliable D call. CDR3 length: 17 residues. In germline, CDR1 is SGDLS, CDR2 YYNGEE. V was trimmed by 0 bases and J by 6 bases, leaving 21 bases between them.

The genes are TRBV4-1 and TRBJ1-1, with 9 bases lining up with TRBD1. V was clipped by 0 bases and J by 8 bases; unmatched bases: 13. This CDR3 spans 17 amino acids. From germline, CDR1 is MGHRA and CDR2 YSYEKL. The DNA for the CDR3 is TGCGCCAGCAGCCAAGATCCCCTTTACAGGGGGCGTCTCGAAGCTTTCTTT. Its protein product is CASSQDPLYRGRLEAFF.

This rearrangement joins TRBV24-1 to TRBJ2-1; 9 positions agree with TRBD1. J was trimmed by 10 bases and V by 4 bases; bases with no gene match: 10. CDR1 is KGHDR, CDR2 SFDVKD, per germline. The CDR3 sequence is 15 residues long. CDR3 sequence (DNA): TGTGCCACCAGTGAACCCCGGGACAGGGATCCCGAGCAGTTCTTC. Protein product: CATSEPRDRDPEQFF.

The gene calls are TRBV27 and TRBJ2-1; 13 nucleotides match TRBD2. This CDR3 has 15 amino acids. Trimming took 5 bases from V and 4 from J; bases not matched to a gene: 2. CDR1 is MNHEY and CDR2 is SMNVEV in the germline V gene (reference sequence). DNA for the CDR3: TGTGCCAGCAGTCCGGGACTAGCGGGGTACAATGAGCAGTTCTTC. Protein sequence: CASSPGLAGYNEQFF.